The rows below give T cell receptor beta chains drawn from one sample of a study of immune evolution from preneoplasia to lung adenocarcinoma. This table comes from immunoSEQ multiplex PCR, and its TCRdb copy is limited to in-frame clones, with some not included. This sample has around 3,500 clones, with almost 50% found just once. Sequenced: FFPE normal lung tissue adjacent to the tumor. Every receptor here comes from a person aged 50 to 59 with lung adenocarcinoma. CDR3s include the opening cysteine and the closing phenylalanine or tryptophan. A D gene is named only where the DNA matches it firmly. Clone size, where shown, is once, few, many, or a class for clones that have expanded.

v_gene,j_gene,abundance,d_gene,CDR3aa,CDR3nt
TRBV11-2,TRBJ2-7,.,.,CASSDQSLISYEQYF,TGTGCCAGCAGCGACCAAAGTTTAATCTCCTACGAGCAGTACTTC
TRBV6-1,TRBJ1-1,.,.,CASGLYSSTEAFF,TGTGCCAGCGGCCTCTACAGTAGTACTGAAGCTTTCTTT
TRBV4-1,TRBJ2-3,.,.,CASSQEEDGRERNTQYF,TGCGCCAGCAGCCAAGAGGAAGACGGCAGGGAGAGGAATACGCAGTATTTT
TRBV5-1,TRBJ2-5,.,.,CASSLAGGSGETQYF,TGCGCCAGCAGCTTGGCCGGTGGCAGTGGGGAGACCCAGTACTTC
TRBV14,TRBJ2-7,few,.,CASSQAALISYEQYF,TGTGCCAGCAGCCAGGCGGCATTAATTTCCTACGAGCAGTACTTC
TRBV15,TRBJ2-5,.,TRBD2,CATSRLAGETQYF,TGTGCCACCAGCAGGCTAGCGGGGGAGACCCAGTACTTC
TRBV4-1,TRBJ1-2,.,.,CASSQTHSTNYGYTF,TGCGCCAGCAGCCAAACGCATAGCACTAACTATGGCTACACCTTC
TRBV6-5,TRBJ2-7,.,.,CASSRGQQYEQYF,TGTGCCAGCAGTCGCGGACAGCAATACGAGCAGTACTTC
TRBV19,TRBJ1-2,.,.,CASSFGTAYGYTF,TGTGCCAGTAGTTTCGGGACGGCATATGGCTACACCTTC
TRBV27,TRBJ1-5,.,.,CASSPRRGMGNQPQHF,TGTGCCAGCAGTCCTAGGAGGGGGATGGGCAATCAGCCCCAGCATTTT
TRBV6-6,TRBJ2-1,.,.,CASSRQGGVNEQFF,TGTGCCAGCAGCCGACAGGGAGGAGTTAATGAGCAGTTCTTC
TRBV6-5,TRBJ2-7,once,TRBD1,CASSSTGGAYEQYF,TGTGCCAGCAGTTCGACAGGGGGGGCGTACGAGCAGTACTTC
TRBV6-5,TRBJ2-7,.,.,CASSYRQGGYEQYF,TGTGCCAGCAGTTATAGGCAGGGAGGCTACGAGCAGTACTTC
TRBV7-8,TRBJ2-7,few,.,CASSSLEGGGISGEQYF,TGTGCCAGCAGCTCCCTGGAGGGAGGGGGGATCTCCGGCGAGCAGTACTTC
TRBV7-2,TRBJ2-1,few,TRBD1,CASSRQGGPMGEQFF,TGTGCCAGCAGCAGACAGGGGGGCCCAATGGGTGAGCAGTTCTTC
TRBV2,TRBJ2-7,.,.,CASRGGDGVYF,TGTGCCAGCAGAGGGGGGGACGGAGTATACTTC
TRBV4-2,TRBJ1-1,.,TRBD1,CASSQSRTGGRTEAFF,TGTGCCAGCAGCCAGAGCCGGACAGGGGGCAGAACTGAAGCTTTCTTT
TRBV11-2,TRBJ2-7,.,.,CASTHGSSDRVDYEQYF,TGTGCCAGCACCCATGGGTCGTCGGACAGAGTTGACTACGAGCAGTACTTC
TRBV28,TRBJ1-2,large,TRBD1,CASSIPGKGADYGYTF,TGTGCCAGCAGTATTCCCGGTAAGGGGGCTGACTATGGCTACACCTTC
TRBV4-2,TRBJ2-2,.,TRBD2,CASSQDPAAGTRGTGELFF,TGTGCCAGCAGCCAAGATCCCGCCGCCGGGACTAGAGGGACCGGGGAGCTGTTTTTT
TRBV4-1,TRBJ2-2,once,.,CASSQGAGVGTGELFF,TGCGCCAGCAGCCAAGGGGCAGGGGTAGGGACCGGGGAGCTGTTTTTT
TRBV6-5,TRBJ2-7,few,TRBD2,CASSKPGLATYEQYF,TGTGCCAGCAGTAAGCCGGGACTAGCTACCTACGAGCAGTACTTC
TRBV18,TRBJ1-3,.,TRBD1,CASSPPGQRNTIYF,TGTGCCAGCTCACCACCGGGACAGAGAAACACCATATATTTT
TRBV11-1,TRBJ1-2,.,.,CASSSQGYGYTF,TGTGCCAGCAGCTCCCAGGGTTATGGCTACACCTTC
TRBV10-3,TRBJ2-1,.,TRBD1,CAISESTGMGQNEQFF,TGTGCCATCAGTGAGTCGACAGGGATGGGTCAGAATGAGCAGTTCTTC
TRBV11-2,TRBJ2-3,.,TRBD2,CASSSGTSVDTQYF,TGTGCCAGCAGCTCAGGGACTAGCGTGGATACGCAGTATTTT